The clone carrying this T cell receptor (beta chain) was detected a few times. Its antigen is currently unknown. The data derive from a study of regulatory T cells in long-lasting Graves disease. Libraries of TCR beta came from iRepertoire HTBI primers plus Arm-PCR of CDR3 regions. Each CDR3 protein is one row after TCRdb ran MiXCR on the multiplex PCR reads. This repertoire shows approximately 470,000 distinct CDR3 sequences, 15% to 20% found once; its top ten account for over 9%. The CDR3 is 15 amino acids. V lost 3 bases to trimming and J lost 5 bases; unmatched junction nucleotides: 9. Germline values: CDR1 SGHRS, CDR2 YFSETQ. General study results and limits: Favoring TRBV28, TRBJ1-2 and TRBJ2-5 was a feature seen in persistent disease. New patients shared fewer public clonotypes (roughly 1,000) than persistent patients did (roughly 2,500).

The time point was: newly diagnosed GD, antithyroid drugs for less than 3 months. PBMC RNA was the source of the TCR library. These data were likewise used in another study, on T cells in Graves' hyperthyroidism and ophthalmopathy. According to that study: Among the patients, aged 18 to 65, hyperthyroidism was newly diagnosed and had lasted under 2 months. It was a median 6.5 months before onset that the model predicted ophthalmopathy.

The sample was peripheral blood mononuclear cells (PBMCs), taken at new diagnosis, from a patient treated with antithyroid drugs. The receptor comes from a man aged 35 to 55 with Graves disease. V is TRBV5-1 and J is TRBJ2-5; 8 nucleotides agree with TRBD2. This CDR3 is CASSSGGTSGETQYF. The DNA of the CDR3 is TGCGCCAGCAGCTCGGGGGGGACGAGCGGGGAGACCCAGTACTTC.